The present T cell receptor beta chain was sequenced within a study of T cells in Graves' hyperthyroidism and ophthalmopathy (dated by TCRdb to the late 2010s). Background for the entire study: Peripheral blood was collected at initial diagnosis, before any treatment. The 100 or so discovery patients were randomly split 7:3 into training and test sets. After blood sampling, hyperthyroidism patients were treated with methimazole at a starting dose of 30 mg daily, and ophthalmopathy patients were treated with high-dose intravenous methylprednisolone. To identify distinguishing TCR V-J signatures, a discovery cohort of some 100 patients was used, comprising 43 with Graves' ophthalmopathy and around 60 with stable Graves' hyperthyroidism. According to the paper, TCR Vbeta CDR3 sequencing was carried out on over 130 peripheral blood samples, which came from 40 to 45 ophthalmopathy, about 75 hyperthyroidism and around 17 progressor patients. In roughly six Graves' hyperthyroidism patients, the study also compared T-cell repertoires from thyroid tissue with T-cell repertoires from blood. An independent validation cohort of around 19 hyperthyroidism patients and approximately 16 patients who later progressed to ophthalmopathy tested prospective prediction of ophthalmopathy.

Amplification of TCR beta CDR3 regions was carried out from RNA transcripts. The first round of RT-PCR for the TCR CDR3 was performed with the HTBI primer set and the Qiagen OneStep RT-PCR kit. Libraries were constructed in a second round of multiplex PCR, after which size selection and purification were performed. Libraries were sequenced paired-end with 100 bp reads on an Illumina HiSeq2000. Turning to the authors' computational methods: SOAPnuke was used to process the raw data, removing reads that contained adapters or uncalled bases, had a mean Phred below 15, or lacked an exact match to the constant primer or identifier. COPE v1.2.5 was used to merge high-quality paired reads, and clonotypes were defined as unique nucleotide sequences. Clonotypes were aligned to IMGT TRBV, TRBD and TRBJ reference segments using MiTCR v1.1. The analysis included only V-J combinations with a frequency above 0.0001, which together covered approximately 99% of the repertoires. A TCS score was defined as the ratio between F50 (clonal expansion) and ExV (chaos), using BLOSUM62-based TCRdist between CDR3 peptides within each V-J. Welch's t-statistics and random forest reduced around 550 V-J features to fewer than 15, which were used in a naive Bayes classifier (R e1071). The raw public reads went through TCRdb reprocessing: fastp at Q25, MiXCR clone calling, in-frame beta chains kept. Duplicate CDR3 protein sequences are folded into a single record with the most common DNA and genes. Clone size and V and J calls follow TCRdb, not the original study. The sample table holds 500,000 to 550,000 distinct CDR3 sequences, of which about 20% were seen once. The top ten constitute approximately 48% of the sample.

On the study overall, not on this receptor specifically: During validation, the model predicted progression to ophthalmopathy a median of about 6.5 months ahead of onset, with around 71% sensitivity and 72% to 85% specificity. Sample size was not statistically predetermined, and investigators were not blinded to group allocation. Blood samples also contained most of the expanded thyroid clonotypes (frequency above 0.001), which suggests that blood repertoires may reflect thyroid immune responses. Ophthalmopathy was separated from stable hyperthyroidism by a 13 V-J signature model, with approximately 85% sensitivity and roughly 81% specificity obtained in cross-validation and 80%/75% obtained in testing.

This clonotype showed up many times. Which antigen it targets is not known. Base qualities are not provided; no much larger clone lies one nucleotide away. Moderately to severely active disease, a Clinical Activity Score of at least 3, a NOSPECS grade of at least 4, and a duration under 3 months were present in ophthalmopathy patients. The study excluded patients with uncontrolled infections, other autoimmune diseases, pregnancy or lactation. Diagnoses were established on the basis of clinical symptoms, serum thyroxine and TRAb, thyroid ultrasound, and orbital computed tomography. PBMCs were separated from under 12 ml of fresh peripheral blood using Ficoll-Paque density gradient centrifugation. Total RNA was extracted using Trizol reagent, and RNA quality was assessed on an Agilent 2100 Bioanalyzer. CDR1 and CDR2 were assigned from the germline V gene (reference sequence) as MNHEY and SMNVEV. V and J are truncated by 4 bases and 7 bases respectively, leaving an intervening sequence of 13 bases. The CDR3 covers 13 residues, taking in both the cysteine and the phenylalanine. Only the CDR3 portion is preserved as DNA: 39 bases, with reading frame beginning at the first base.

The sequence links TRBV27 to TRBJ1-1, with a weak D call of TRBD1 (5 bases match). The sequence was obtained from a man in his forties with Graves' ophthalmopathy. Sequences were obtained from blood. The sequenced DNA is TGTGCCAGCAGTTCGGGGCTGACGGTTGAAGCTTTCTTT. Translated, this is CASSSGLTVEAFF.